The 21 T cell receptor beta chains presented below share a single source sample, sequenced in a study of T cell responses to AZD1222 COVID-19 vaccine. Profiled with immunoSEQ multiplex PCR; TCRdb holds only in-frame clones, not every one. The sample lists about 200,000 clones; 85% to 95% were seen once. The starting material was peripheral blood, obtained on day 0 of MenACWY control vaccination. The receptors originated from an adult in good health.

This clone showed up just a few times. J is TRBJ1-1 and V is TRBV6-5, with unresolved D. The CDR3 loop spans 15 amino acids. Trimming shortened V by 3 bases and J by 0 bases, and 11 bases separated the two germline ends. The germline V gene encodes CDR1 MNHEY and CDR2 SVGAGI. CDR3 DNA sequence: TGTGCCAGCAGTTATACTTGGGCGATGAACACTGAAGCTTTCTTT. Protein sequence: CASSYTWAMNTEAFF.

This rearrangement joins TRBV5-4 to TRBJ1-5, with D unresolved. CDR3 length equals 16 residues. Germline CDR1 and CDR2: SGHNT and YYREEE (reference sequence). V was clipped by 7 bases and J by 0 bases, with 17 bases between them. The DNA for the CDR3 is TGTGCCAGCGGTTTCCTCCTCGTATCTAGCAATCAGCCCCAGCATTTT. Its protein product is CASGFLLVSSNQPQHF.

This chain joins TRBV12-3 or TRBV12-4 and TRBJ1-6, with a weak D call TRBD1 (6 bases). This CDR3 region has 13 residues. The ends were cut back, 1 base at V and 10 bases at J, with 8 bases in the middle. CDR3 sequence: CASSLGQVSPLHF. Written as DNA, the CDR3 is TGTGCCAGCAGTTTAGGACAGGTCTCACCCCTCCACTTT.

Here the CDR3 reads CAISEWRGDSTDTQYF. Here the CDR3 DNA reads TGTGCCATCAGTGAGTGGAGGGGGGATAGCACAGATACGCAGTATTTT. This chain uses TRBV10-3 with TRBJ2-3; D is possibly TRBD1 or TRBD2 (6 bases each). The germline V gene encodes CDR1 ENHRY and CDR2 SYGVKD. V shed 1 base and J shed 0 bases, with 11 bases lying between them. CDR3 length: 16 residues.

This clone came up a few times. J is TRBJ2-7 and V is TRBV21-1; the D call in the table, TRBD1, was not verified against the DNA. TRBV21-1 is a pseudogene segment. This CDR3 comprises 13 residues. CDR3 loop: CASNRQGRYEQYF. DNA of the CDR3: TGTGCCAGCAACCGACAAGGTCGGTACGAGCAGTACTTC.

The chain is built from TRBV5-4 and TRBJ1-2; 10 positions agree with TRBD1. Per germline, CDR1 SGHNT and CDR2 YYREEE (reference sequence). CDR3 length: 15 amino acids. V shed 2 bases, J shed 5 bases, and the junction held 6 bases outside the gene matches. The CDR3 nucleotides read TGTGCCAGCAGCTTCCGACAGGGGGCGCGTTATGGCTACACCTTC. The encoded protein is CASSFRQGARYGYTF.

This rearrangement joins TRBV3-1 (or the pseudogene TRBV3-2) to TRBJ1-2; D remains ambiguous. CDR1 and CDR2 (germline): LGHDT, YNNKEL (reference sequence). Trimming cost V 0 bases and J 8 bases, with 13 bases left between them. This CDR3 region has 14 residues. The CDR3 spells CASSQDIGPGGYTF. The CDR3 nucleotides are TGTGCCAGCAGCCAAGATATAGGGCCTGGCGGCTACACCTTC.

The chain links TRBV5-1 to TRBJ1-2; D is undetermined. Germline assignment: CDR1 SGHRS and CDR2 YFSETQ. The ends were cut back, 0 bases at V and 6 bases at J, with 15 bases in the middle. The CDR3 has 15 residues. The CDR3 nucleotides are TGCGCCAGCAGCTTGGACTTTAACTTCGGTCATGGCTACACCTTC. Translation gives CASSLDFNFGHGYTF.

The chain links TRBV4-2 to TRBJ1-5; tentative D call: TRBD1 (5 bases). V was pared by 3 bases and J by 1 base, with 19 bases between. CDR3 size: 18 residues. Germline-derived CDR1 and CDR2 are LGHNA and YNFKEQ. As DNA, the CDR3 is TGTGCCAGCAGCCAGGGGGATAGGTACAGGTCGAGCAATCAGCCCCAGCATTTT. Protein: CASSQGDRYRSSNQPQHF.

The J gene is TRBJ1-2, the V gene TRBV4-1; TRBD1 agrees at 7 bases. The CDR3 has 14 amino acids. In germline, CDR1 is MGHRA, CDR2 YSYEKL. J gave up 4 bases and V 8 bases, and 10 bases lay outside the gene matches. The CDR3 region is CASGGGQGVYGYTF. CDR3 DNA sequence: TGCGCCAGCGGGGGGGGGCAGGGGGTCTATGGCTACACCTTC.

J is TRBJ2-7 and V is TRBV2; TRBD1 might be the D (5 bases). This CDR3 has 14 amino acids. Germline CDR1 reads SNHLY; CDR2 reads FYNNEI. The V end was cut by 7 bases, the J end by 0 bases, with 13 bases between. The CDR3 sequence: CASTFVRVSYEQYF. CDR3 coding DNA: TGTGCCAGCACGTTCGTCAGGGTCTCCTACGAGCAGTACTTC.

DNA of the CDR3: TGTGCCAGCAGCTCGAAGGGACAGCCAAATGCCTACGAGCAGTACTTC. This sequence encodes CASSSKGQPNAYEQYF. V is TRBV7-2 and J is TRBJ2-7; 7 positions match TRBD1. Germline CDR1 is SGHTA and CDR2 is FQGNSA. The CDR3 has 16 amino acids. The junction had 11 bases not matched to a gene; V was cut back by 4 bases and J by 2 bases.

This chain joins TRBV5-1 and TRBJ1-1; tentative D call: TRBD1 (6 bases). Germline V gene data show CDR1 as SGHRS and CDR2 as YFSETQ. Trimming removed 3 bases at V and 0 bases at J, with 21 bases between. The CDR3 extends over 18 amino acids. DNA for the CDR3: TGCGCCAGCAGCTATGGGTCTACAGGGTTACTCATGAACACTGAAGCTTTCTTT. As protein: CASSYGSTGLLMNTEAFF. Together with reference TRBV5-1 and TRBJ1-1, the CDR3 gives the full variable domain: KAGVTQTPRYLIKTRGQQVTLSCSPISGHRSVSWYQQTPGQGLQFLFEYFSETQRNKGNFPGRFSGRQFSNSRSEMNVSTLELGDSALYLCASSYGSTGLLMNTEAFFGQGTRLTVV.

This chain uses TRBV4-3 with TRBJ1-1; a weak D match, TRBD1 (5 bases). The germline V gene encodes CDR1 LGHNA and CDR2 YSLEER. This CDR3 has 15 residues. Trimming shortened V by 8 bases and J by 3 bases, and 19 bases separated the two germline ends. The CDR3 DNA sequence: TGCGCCAGCCGAAGGACGCTAATGGGGGACACTGAAGCTTTCTTT. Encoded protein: CASRRTLMGDTEAFF.

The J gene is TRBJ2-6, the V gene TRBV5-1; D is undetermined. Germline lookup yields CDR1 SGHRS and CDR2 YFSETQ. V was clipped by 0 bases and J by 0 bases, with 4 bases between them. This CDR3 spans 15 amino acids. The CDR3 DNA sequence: TGCGCCAGCAGCTTGGGAAACTCTGGGGCCAACGTCCTGACTTTC. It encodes CASSLGNSGANVLTF.

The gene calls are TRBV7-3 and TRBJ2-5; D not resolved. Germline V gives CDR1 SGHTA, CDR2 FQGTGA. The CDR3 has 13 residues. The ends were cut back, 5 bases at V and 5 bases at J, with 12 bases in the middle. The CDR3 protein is CASSRRRTETQYF. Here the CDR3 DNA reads TGTGCCAGCAGCCGACGGAGAACCGAGACCCAGTACTTC.

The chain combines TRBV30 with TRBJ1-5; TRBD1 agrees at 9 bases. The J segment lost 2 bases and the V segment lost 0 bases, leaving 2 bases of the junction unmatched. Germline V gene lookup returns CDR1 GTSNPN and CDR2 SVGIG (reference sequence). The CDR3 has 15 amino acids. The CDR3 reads CAWSVRDRGNQPQHF. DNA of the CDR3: TGTGCCTGGAGTGTCCGGGACAGGGGCAATCAGCCCCAGCATTTT.

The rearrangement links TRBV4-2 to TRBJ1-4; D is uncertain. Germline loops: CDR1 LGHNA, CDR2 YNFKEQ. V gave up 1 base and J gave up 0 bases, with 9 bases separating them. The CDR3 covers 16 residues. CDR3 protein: CASSQGEASTNEKLFF. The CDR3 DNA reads TGTGCCAGCAGCCAAGGGGAGGCGTCAACTAATGAAAAACTGTTTTTT.

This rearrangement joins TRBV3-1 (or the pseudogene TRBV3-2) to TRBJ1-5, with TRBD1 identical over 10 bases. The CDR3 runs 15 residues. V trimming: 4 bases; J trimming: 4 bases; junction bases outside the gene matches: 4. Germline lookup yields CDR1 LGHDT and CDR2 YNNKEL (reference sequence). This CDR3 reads CASSRGQGKNQPQHF. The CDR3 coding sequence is TGTGCCAGCAGCCGGGGACAGGGGAAGAATCAGCCCCAGCATTTT.

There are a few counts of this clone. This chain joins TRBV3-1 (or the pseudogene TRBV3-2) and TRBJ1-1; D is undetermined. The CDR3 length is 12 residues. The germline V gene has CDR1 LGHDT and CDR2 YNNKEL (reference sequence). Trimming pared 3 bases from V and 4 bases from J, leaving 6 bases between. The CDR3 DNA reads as TGTGCCAGCAGCCAGAGTAGCACTGAAGCTTTCTTT. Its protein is CASSQSSTEAFF.

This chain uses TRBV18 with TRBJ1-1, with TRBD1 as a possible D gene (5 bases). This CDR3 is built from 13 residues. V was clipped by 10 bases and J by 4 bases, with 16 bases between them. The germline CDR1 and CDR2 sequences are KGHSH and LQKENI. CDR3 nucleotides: TGTGCCACCCGAGGGCACGGGGGCACTGAAGCTTTCTTT. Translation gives CATRGHGGTEAFF.